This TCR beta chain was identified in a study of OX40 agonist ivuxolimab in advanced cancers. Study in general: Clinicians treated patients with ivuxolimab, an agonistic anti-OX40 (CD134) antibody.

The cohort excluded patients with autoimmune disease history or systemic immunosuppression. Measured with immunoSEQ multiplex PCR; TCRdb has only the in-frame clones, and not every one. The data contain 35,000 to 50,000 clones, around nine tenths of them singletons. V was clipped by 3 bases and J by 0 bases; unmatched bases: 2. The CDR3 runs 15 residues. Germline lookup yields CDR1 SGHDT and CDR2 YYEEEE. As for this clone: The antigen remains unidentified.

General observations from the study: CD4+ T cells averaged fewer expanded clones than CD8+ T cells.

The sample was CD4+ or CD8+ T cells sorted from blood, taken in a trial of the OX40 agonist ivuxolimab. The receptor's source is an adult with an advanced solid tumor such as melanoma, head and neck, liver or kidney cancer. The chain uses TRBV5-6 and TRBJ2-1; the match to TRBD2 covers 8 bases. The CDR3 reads CASSSTSGSYNEQFF. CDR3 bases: TGTGCCAGCAGCTCAACTAGCGGCTCCTACAATGAGCAGTTCTTC.